These 18 T cell receptor beta chains were all obtained from the same sample, sequenced in a study of CD8+ T cells in alopecia areata. The authors extracted RNA and reverse transcribed it into cDNA as the sequencing template. Sequencing used immunoSEQ multiplex PCR; TCRdb keeps in-frame clones, though not all of them. The sample carries 30,000 to 35,000 clones, roughly 53% recorded once. The specimen was NKG2D-high CD8+ T cells sorted from blood. The receptors come from a human donor with alopecia areata.

CDR3 sequence (DNA): TGTGCCAGCAGTGAGCGCGGGAGTACCTACGAGCAGTACTTC. As protein: CASSERGSTYEQYF. V usage is TRBV2 and J usage is TRBJ2-5; 7 bases map to TRBD2. The J call is doubtful: the DNA matches TRBJ2-7 better. The CDR3 covers 14 residues. Per germline, CDR1 SNHLY and CDR2 FYNNEI.

Only a few counts were recorded for this clone. The chain has TRBV7-2 and TRBJ2-1; 12 bases agree with TRBD2. After removal of 5 bases from V and 7 bases from J, the junction contained 6 bases not matched to a gene. The germline V gene encodes CDR1 SGHTA and CDR2 FQGNSA. The CDR3 runs to 15 residues. This CDR3 reads CASSPPGLAGNEQFF. The CDR3 DNA reads as TGTGCCAGCAGCCCGCCGGGACTAGCGGGTAATGAGCAGTTCTTC.

The sample holds a few counts of this clone. The rearrangement links TRBV7-9 to TRBJ2-7; D not resolved. There are 13 residues in the CDR3. The germline V gene has CDR1 SEHNR and CDR2 FQNEAQ (reference sequence). V was pared by 7 bases and J by 3 bases, with 13 bases between. This chain's CDR3 is CASTKDPGYEQYF. The DNA of the CDR3 is TGTGCCAGCACCAAAGATCCGGGCTACGAGCAGTACTTC. Variable domain in full (rest from reference TRBV7-9 and TRBJ2-7): DTGVSQNPRHKITKRGQNVTFRCDPISEHNRLYWYRQTLGQGPEFLTYFQNEAQLEKSRLLSDRFSAERPKGSFSTLEIQRTEQGDSAMYLCASTKDPGYEQYFGPGTRLTVT.

On this clone itself: Other DNA sequences in this sample translate to the same CDR3. The CDR3 DNA reads TGTGCCAGCAGCCCATCCTACGAGCAGTACTTC. This encodes CASSPSYEQYF. V is TRBV7-9 and J is TRBJ2-7; D not resolved. The V end lost 5 bases, the J end lost 1 base, and 3 bases lay between the germline ends. Germline CDR1 SEHNR, CDR2 FQNEAQ (reference sequence). The CDR3 is 11 residues long. Complete variable domain (other parts from reference TRBV7-9 and TRBJ2-7): DTGVSQNPRHKITKRGQNVTFRCDPISEHNRLYWYRQTLGQGPEFLTYFQNEAQLEKSRLLSDRFSAERPKGSFSTLEIQRTEQGDSAMYLCASSPSYEQYFGPGTRLTVT.

By sample fraction, this clone is medium-sized. The chain employs TRBV7-9 and TRBJ2-7, with D hard to call. Looked up from germline, CDR1 is SEHNR and CDR2 is FQNEAQ (reference sequence). This CDR3 comprises 10 residues. Trimming took off 9 bases at V and 5 bases at J, with 8 bases between the two ends. The CDR3 is CASSRDEQYF. In DNA, the CDR3 is TGTGCCAGTAGCCGGGACGAGCAGTACTTC.

This clone turned up a few times. This chain uses TRBV7-9 with TRBJ2-1; D assignment may be TRBD1 or TRBD2 (5 bases each). Per germline, CDR1 SEHNR and CDR2 FQNEAQ (reference sequence). V was cut by 6 bases and J by 4 bases, with 7 bases left in between. This CDR3 has 12 amino acids. CDR3 bases: TGTGCCAGCAGGGGGGATTACAATGAGCAGTTCTTC. Encoded protein: CASRGDYNEQFF.

V usage is TRBV7-9 and J usage is TRBJ1-1; 7 bases fit TRBD1. Losses at the gene ends were 5 bases for V and 2 bases for J; bases not matched to a gene: 5. In germline, CDR1 is SEHNR, CDR2 FQNEAQ (reference sequence). CDR3 length equals 14 residues. The DNA of the CDR3 is TGTGCCAGCAGCACCCGACAGGGCAACACTGAAGCTTTCTTT. Translation gives CASSTRQGNTEAFF.

The chain recombines TRBV28 with TRBJ2-7; D is possibly TRBD2 (6 bases). The V gene lost 4 bases and the J gene lost 6 bases, with 7 bases spanning the gap. The CDR3 totals 11 residues. Germline-derived CDR1 and CDR2 are MDHEN and SYDVKM. The CDR3 DNA reads as TGTGCCAGCAGTTCGGGAGTCGAGCAGTACTTC. This sequence encodes CASSSGVEQYF. Variable domain in full (rest from reference TRBV28 and TRBJ2-7): DVKVTQSSRYLVKRTGEKVFLECVQDMDHENMFWYRQDPGLGLRLIYFSYDVKMKEKGDIPEGYSVSREKKERFSLILESASTNQTSMYLCASSSGVEQYFGPGTRLTVT.

The chain recombines TRBV9 with TRBJ1-1, with D possibly matching TRBD1 (6 bases). The CDR3 extends over 15 amino acids. Germline CDR1 SGDLS, CDR2 YYNGEE. The V end was cut by 0 bases, the J end by 0 bases, with 9 bases between. The CDR3 loop reads CASSVEGQLNTEAFF. CDR3 bases: TGTGCCAGCAGCGTAGAGGGACAACTGAACACTGAAGCTTTCTTT.

The J gene is TRBJ1-2, the V gene TRBV18; TRBD1 agrees at 7 bases. There are 15 residues in the CDR3. Trimming cost V 3 bases and J 0 bases; bases outside gene matches: 4. Germline-derived CDR1 and CDR2 are KGHSH and LQKENI. This CDR3 is CASSPAGGPNYGYTF. The CDR3 bases are TGTGCCAGCTCACCGGCAGGGGGACCTAACTATGGCTACACCTTC.

This clone turned up a few times. The rearrangement joins TRBV15 to TRBJ2-7; D unclear. V was clipped by 6 bases and J by 4 bases, with 13 bases between them. CDR3 length: 13 residues. Per germline, CDR1 LNHNV and CDR2 YYDKDF (reference sequence). The CDR3 loop is CATRSGFSYEQYF. As DNA, the CDR3 is TGTGCCACCAGATCTGGATTCTCGTACGAGCAGTACTTC. Drawing the rest from reference TRBV15 and TRBJ2-7, the complete variable domain is DAMVIQNPRYQVTQFGKPVTLSCSQTLNHNVMYWYQQKSSQAPKLLFHYYDKDFNNEADTPDNFQSRRPNTSFCFLDIRSPGLGDTAMYLCATRSGFSYEQYFGPGTRLTVT.

The chain couples TRBV7-9 to TRBJ2-7, with D possibly matching TRBD2 (6 bases). The CDR3 has 14 amino acids. The germline CDR1 and CDR2 sequences are SEHNR and FQNEAQ (reference sequence). The ends were cut back, 4 bases at V and 7 bases at J, with 17 bases in the middle. The CDR3 region has the DNA TGTGCCAGCAGCTCGGGACTCCAGTTTGTTGAGCAGTACTTC. Translated: CASSSGLQFVEQYF.

V is TRBV27 and J is TRBJ2-2; no reliable D call. The V gene's germline CDR1 is MNHEY and CDR2 SMNVEV (reference sequence). Trimming removed 7 bases from V and 6 bases from J, with 0 bases in between. The CDR3 spans 9 residues. The CDR3 sequence is CASTGELFF. CDR3 sequence (DNA): TGTGCCAGCACCGGGGAGCTGTTTTTT.

This clone was observed a few times. The rearrangement joins TRBV7-9 to TRBJ2-7; a weak D match, TRBD1 (6 bases). The CDR3 has 16 residues. Germline assignment: CDR1 SEHNR and CDR2 FQNEAQ (reference sequence). V dropped 5 bases and J dropped 3 bases, with 20 bases sitting between them. The CDR3 here is CASSDQDRDLVYEQYF. CDR3 nucleotides: TGTGCCAGCAGCGATCAGGACAGAGACCTCGTCTACGAGCAGTACTTC.

This clone was counted only a few times. The genes are TRBV14 and TRBJ1-2; D unclear. In germline, CDR1 is SGHDN, CDR2 FVKESK. CDR3 length: 13 residues. V was trimmed by 3 bases and J by 2 bases, leaving 7 bases between them. CDR3 loop: CASSHGRNYGYTF. The CDR3 bases are TGTGCCAGCAGCCACGGCAGAAACTATGGCTACACCTTC.

The chain uses TRBV7-9 and TRBJ1-5, with a possible D match to TRBD1 (5 bases). The V end was cut by 3 bases, the J end by 2 bases, with 8 bases between. The germline CDR1 and CDR2 sequences are SEHNR and FQNEAQ (reference sequence). CDR3 length: 14 amino acids. CDR3 amino acids: CASSFQGGNQPQHF. CDR3 sequence (DNA): TGTGCCAGCAGCTTCCAGGGCGGCAATCAGCCCCAGCATTTT.

The genes are TRBV7-9 and TRBJ1-1, with D uncertain. CDR3 length equals 10 residues. The ends were cut back, 2 bases at V and 7 bases at J, with 2 bases in the middle. The germline V gene encodes CDR1 SEHNR and CDR2 FQNEAQ (reference sequence). The chain's CDR3 is CASSLREAFF. Here the CDR3 DNA reads TGTGCCAGCAGCTTACGTGAAGCTTTCTTT. Together with reference TRBV7-9 and TRBJ1-1, the CDR3 gives the full variable domain: DTGVSQNPRHKITKRGQNVTFRCDPISEHNRLYWYRQTLGQGPEFLTYFQNEAQLEKSRLLSDRFSAERPKGSFSTLEIQRTEQGDSAMYLCASSLREAFFGQGTRLTVV.

This clone was detected only a few times. The rearrangement links TRBV2 to TRBJ1-1, with 7 positions matching TRBD1. This CDR3 is 16 amino acids long. CDR1 SNHLY and CDR2 FYNNEI come from the germline V gene. V lost 7 bases to trimming and J lost 3 bases; unmatched junction nucleotides: 14. CDR3 loop: CASTFLGGRGDTEAFF. CDR3 coding DNA: TGTGCCAGCACCTTCCTAGGGGGCCGAGGGGACACTGAAGCTTTCTTT.